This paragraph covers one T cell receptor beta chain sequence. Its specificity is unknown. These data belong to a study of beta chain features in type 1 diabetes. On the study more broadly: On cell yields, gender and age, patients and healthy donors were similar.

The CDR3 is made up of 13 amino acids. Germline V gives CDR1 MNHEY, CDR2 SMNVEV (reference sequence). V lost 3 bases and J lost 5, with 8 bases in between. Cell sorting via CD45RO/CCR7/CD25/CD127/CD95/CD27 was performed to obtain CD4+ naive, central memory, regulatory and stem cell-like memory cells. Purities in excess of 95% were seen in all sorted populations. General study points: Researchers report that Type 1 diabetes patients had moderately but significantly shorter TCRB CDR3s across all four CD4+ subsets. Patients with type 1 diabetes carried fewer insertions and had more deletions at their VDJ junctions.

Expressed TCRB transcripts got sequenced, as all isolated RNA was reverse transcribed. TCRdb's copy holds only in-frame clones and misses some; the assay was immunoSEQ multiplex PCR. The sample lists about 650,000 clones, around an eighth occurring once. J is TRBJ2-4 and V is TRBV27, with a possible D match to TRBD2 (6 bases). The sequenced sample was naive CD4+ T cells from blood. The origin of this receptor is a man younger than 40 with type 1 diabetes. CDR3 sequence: CASSLGGENIQYF. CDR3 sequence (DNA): TGTGCCAGCAGTTTGGGCGGGGAAAACATTCAGTACTTC.